This entry lists 3 T cell receptor beta chains sequenced from one sample in a study of blood T cell repertoires in COVID-19. Data came from immunoSEQ multiplex PCR; TCRdb stores just in-frame clones and leaves some out. This table has around 400,000 clones, 85% to 90% appearing once. The source material was PBMCs or T cells enriched from blood (not recorded which). The origin of the receptors is a woman in her 30s who had recovered from COVID-19.

The V call is TRBV5-4, the J call TRBJ2-7; a weak D match, TRBD2 (5 bases). CDR3 length: 15 residues. Germline assignment: CDR1 SGHNT and CDR2 YYREEE (reference sequence). Trimming shortened V by 6 bases and J by 3 bases, and 19 bases separated the two germline ends. In DNA, the CDR3 is TGTGCCAGCACCCCCCCGGGAAGTAGAAACTACGAGCAGTACTTC. Translated: CASTPPGSRNYEQYF.

This chain joins TRBV30 and TRBJ1-5; D unclear. Germline-derived CDR1 and CDR2 are GTSNPN and SVGIG (reference sequence). The length of the CDR3 is 12 residues. V was clipped by 4 bases and J by 14 bases, with 18 bases between them. In DNA, the CDR3 is TGTGCCTGGATACCCCCCCTACGGTCGGAGCATTTT. Its translation: CAWIPPLRSEHF.

A note on this clone: The junction departs from germline at one end; a sequencing error may be responsible. The DNA for the CDR3 is TGTGCCAACAGCTTAGTTGGTGTTCAACTCACCTACGAGCAGTACTTC. Its translation: CANSLVGVQLTYEQYF. This chain connects TRBV11-2 to TRBJ2-7; no clear D. Germline V gives CDR1 SGHAT, CDR2 FQNNGV. This CDR3 has 16 residues.